Only a few counts were recorded for the clone carrying this T cell receptor beta chain. V shed 2 bases and J 2 bases; nucleotides not matched to a gene: 6. Germline V gene sequence: CDR1 WSHSY, CDR2 SAAADI. CDR3 size: 16 residues. The sample belongs to a study of blood T cell repertoires in COVID-19. Study information: The samples span acute and convalescent COVID-19 from the United States, Italy and Spain. T cells, B-cell-depleted T cells, or PBMCs supplied cDNA or gDNA.

As handled by the study authors: Reference gene primer amplification gave estimated nucleated cell counts. Produced via immunoSEQ multiplex PCR; TCRdb's table is partial and in-frame only. V and J calls and clone size are as listed in that table; D and trimming were resolved from the DNA. The profile covers 30,000 to 40,000 clones, with around 90% appearing a single time and around 2% taken by the ten largest. Sequenced: peripheral blood. The chain has TRBV10-2 and TRBJ2-1, with 7 bases that match TRBD2. This receptor was taken from a man over 45 with active or convalescent COVID-19. DNA for the CDR3: TGCGCCAGCAGTGAGAGTCTAGCGGCAGCCTACAATGAGCAGTTCTTC. Amino acid sequence: CASSESLAAAYNEQFF.